The 11 T cell receptor beta chains listed next were all sequenced from one sample in a study of beta chain features in type 1 diabetes. Study observations and caveats: For Type 1 diabetes patients, all four CD4+ subsets carried TCRB CDR3s that were moderately but significantly shorter.

No antigen has been assigned to these receptors. The study reverse transcribed the entire isolated RNA, so it sequenced expressed TCRB transcripts. Assay: immunoSEQ multiplex PCR; the TCRdb copy retains only in-frame clones and omits some. In the table there are approximately 270,000 clones, approximately 14% of which are singletons. Source material: naive CD4+ T cells from blood. The source of these receptors is a man aged 30-40 years with type 1 diabetes.

The chain recombines TRBV2 with TRBJ2-2; D gene unclear. V lost 3 bases to trimming and J lost 3 bases, with 8 bases between them. This CDR3 region has 14 residues. Germline V gene sequence: CDR1 SNHLY, CDR2 FYNNEI. The CDR3 sequence is CASSETPYTGELFF. For the CDR3, the DNA is TGTGCCAGCAGTGAGACACCTTACACCGGGGAGCTGTTTTTT.

The chain is built from TRBV30 and TRBJ2-5; weak D call: TRBD1 (6 bases). The CDR3 sequence is 12 residues long. The V end was cut by 7 bases, the J end by 3 bases, with 12 bases between. CDR1 GTSNPN and CDR2 SVGIG come from the germline V gene (reference sequence). DNA of the CDR3: TGTGCCTCCCAACAGGGAGAAGAGACCCAGTACTTC. Protein product: CASQQGEETQYF. Supplemented by reference TRBV30 and TRBJ2-5, the full variable domain reads SQTIHQWPATLVQPVGSPLSLECTVEGTSNPNLYWYRQAAGRGLQLLFYSVGIGQISSEVPQNLSASRPQDRQFILSSKKLLLSDSGFYLCASQQGEETQYFGPGTRLLVL.

The gene calls are TRBV29-1 and TRBJ1-4; TRBD1 matches at 7 bases. The CDR3 runs 12 residues. Per germline, CDR1 SQVTM and CDR2 ANQGSEA. J gave up 7 bases and V 7 bases, and 6 bases lay outside the gene matches. CDR3 sequence (DNA): TGCAGCGGCCAGACAGGGAGTGAAAAACTGTTTTTT. Amino acids: CSGQTGSEKLFF. Full variable domain (missing parts from reference TRBV29-1 and TRBJ1-4): SAVISQKPSRDICQRGTSLTIQCQVDSQVTMMFWYRQQPGQSLTLIATANQGSEATYESGFVIDKFPISRPNLTFSTLTVSNMSPEDSSIYLCSGQTGSEKLFFGSGTQLSVL.

The CDR3 loop is CASSYSGSADAGQYF. The DNA of the CDR3 is TGTGCCAGCAGTTACTCCGGGTCCGCTGACGCCGGGCAGTACTTC. The J gene is TRBJ2-7, the V gene TRBV6-5, with D uncertain. V was pared by 0 bases and J by 9 bases, with 18 bases between. The CDR3 is 15 residues long. Germline V lookup: CDR1 MNHEY, CDR2 SVGAGI.

In its sample, this clone was seen a few times. This sequence joins TRBV7-8 and TRBJ2-7; TRBD2 agrees at 11 bases. Trimming cost V 5 bases and J 5 bases; bases outside gene matches: 8. Germline assignment: CDR1 SGHVS and CDR2 FQNEAQ. The CDR3 loop spans 15 amino acids. The CDR3 DNA sequence: TGTGCCAGCAGCCCCAAACTAGCGGGAGTCGACGAGCAGTACTTC. Amino acids: CASSPKLAGVDEQYF.

This clone has just a few counts. The chain carries TRBV2 and TRBJ2-6; D remains unclear. Trimming took 0 bases from V and 1 from J, leaving 4 bases between them. Germline V gene lookup returns CDR1 SNHLY and CDR2 FYNNEI. The CDR3 spans 15 residues. The CDR3: CASSEARSGANVLTF. CDR3 sequence (DNA): TGTGCCAGCAGTGAAGCGAGGTCTGGGGCCAACGTCCTGACTTTC.

The genes are TRBV6-6 and TRBJ2-3; D is undetermined. CDR1 is MNHNY, CDR2 SVGAGI, per germline (reference sequence). The CDR3 runs 16 residues. V gave up 7 bases and J gave up 0 bases, with 17 bases separating them. The CDR3 loop is CASIVRGGSSTDTQYF. The CDR3 DNA reads TGTGCCAGCATTGTCCGAGGCGGTTCAAGCACAGATACGCAGTATTTT.

V usage is TRBV7-8 and J usage is TRBJ2-1, with 13 bases fitting TRBD2. Looked up from germline, CDR1 is SGHVS and CDR2 is FQNEAQ. J gave up 6 bases and V 2 bases, and 22 bases lay outside the gene matches. There are 22 residues in the CDR3. The CDR3 loop is CASSLPTNGLAGAGTFFNEQFF. CDR3 nucleotides: TGTGCCAGCAGCTTACCCACAAACGGACTAGCGGGAGCAGGTACTTTTTTCAATGAGCAGTTCTTC.

This clone was observed a few times. This sequence joins TRBV6-5 and TRBJ1-1, with 8 bases that match TRBD1. CDR3 size: 15 residues. CDR1 and CDR2 (germline): MNHEY, SVGAGI. Trimming at V came to 6 bases and at J to 6 bases, leaving 12 bases not matched to a gene. The CDR3 loop reads CASRLSGGAVPEAFF. DNA for the CDR3: TGTGCCAGCAGATTATCAGGGGGCGCGGTGCCTGAAGCTTTCTTT.

This clone was found a few times. This rearrangement joins TRBV2 to TRBJ1-2; D might be TRBD1 (6 bases). The CDR3 runs 16 residues. Trimming pared 4 bases from V and 5 bases from J, leaving 20 bases between. Looked up from germline, CDR1 is SNHLY and CDR2 is FYNNEI. In DNA form, the CDR3 reads TGTGCCAGCAGTGGTACAGGGCCCCAAAGGGCTTATGGCTACACCTTC. This translates into CASSGTGPQRAYGYTF.

This clone was detected only a few times. The J gene is TRBJ2-7, the V gene TRBV7-9; a possible D gene is TRBD1 (6 bases). The length of the CDR3 is 14 residues. Germline loops: CDR1 SEHNR, CDR2 FQNEAQ (reference sequence). V was trimmed by 2 bases and J by 4 bases, leaving 12 bases between them. The CDR3 protein is CASSLLQGSYEQYF. CDR3 sequence (DNA): TGTGCCAGCAGCTTACTCCAGGGGTCGTACGAGCAGTACTTC.